Sequencing of this TCR beta chain was carried out in a study of vaccination and CD4 T cells after COVID-19. For this clonotype: Its antigen remains unidentified.

Oncomine TCR Beta short-read sequencing was applied to DNA from cultured CD4+ T cells. TCRdb analysed the PCR reads with MiXCR anew, one entry per CDR3 protein. The data contain some 21,000 distinct CDR3 sequences, roughly 50% of them singletons. Study-wide findings and caveats: Apart from involving relatively few convalescent patients, the work omitted early post-infection timepoints. Researchers report that 304 of 307 vaccine-specific clones in convalescent patients proved spike mono-reactive.

The CDR3 covers 16 residues. Germline V gives CDR1 SGHTS, CDR2 YDEGEE. V was pared by 0 bases and J by 5 bases, with 14 bases between. Treatment reported: approximately 9-day PBMC culture with coronavirus spike peptide pools or control peptides (ViraFEST assay). The sequenced material came from CD4+ T cells from blood, cultured in vitro. V and J are TRBV5-8 and TRBJ2-2; D unclear. This TCR was recovered from a human donor who had recovered from COVID-19. The chain's CDR3 is CASSLAVYVRTGELFF. DNA for the CDR3: TGTGCCAGCAGCTTGGCGGTATACGTCCGAACCGGGGAGCTGTTTTTT.